One T cell receptor (beta chain) is described in this entry. Its antigen is unidentified. The data stem from a study of radiotherapy plus CTLA-4 blockade in lung cancer. Study overall: Objective response was observed in roughly a sixth of patients, and disease control in 31%. The study's findings and limits: Increased serum interferon-beta after radiation also reportedly predicted response strongly. After radiotherapy and ipilimumab, tumor-derived clones expanded in peripheral blood.

TCRdb keeps only in-frame clones here, not all; method: immunoSEQ multiplex PCR. The sample shows over 75,000 clones, about 80% of them seen only once. V gave up 5 bases and J gave up 6 bases, with 10 bases separating them. This CDR3 comprises 12 residues. Per germline, CDR1 SGHTA and CDR2 FQGNSA. The clonotype comes from a human donor with non-small cell lung cancer who had stable disease on radiotherapy plus ipilimumab. The chain combines TRBV7-2 with TRBJ1-2; the D gene is possibly TRBD1 (6 bases). The material was peripheral blood, obtained from a patient treated with radiotherapy plus ipilimumab. CDR3 region: CASSVGGDGYTF. In DNA form, the CDR3 reads TGTGCCAGCAGCGTAGGGGGTGATGGCTACACCTTC.